The 7 T cell receptor beta chains below come from one sample, sequenced in a study of cytomegalovirus exposure and HLA in healthy donors. PCR primers comprised 60 Vbeta and 13 Jbeta primers. The repertoire was sequenced with immunoSEQ multiplex PCR; TCRdb's copy has only in-frame clones and lacks some. The table lists roughly 150,000 clones, approximately 77% of them singletons. The sequencing input was PBMCs. All receptors derive from a man aged 30 to 39 in good health and CMV-seronegative.

The V call is TRBV7-8, the J call TRBJ1-2; D remains ambiguous. Germline values: CDR1 SGHVS, CDR2 FQNEAQ. Trimming took off 2 bases at V and 7 bases at J, with 20 bases between the two ends. The CDR3 length is 16 residues. In DNA, the CDR3 is TGTGCCAGCAGCTTAAGCCCCGCGACCCAGGAAAGTGGCTACACCTTC. It translates to CASSLSPATQESGYTF.

This rearrangement joins TRBV18 to TRBJ2-1; TRBD2 aligns across 11 bases. Germline V gene data show CDR1 as KGHSH and CDR2 as LQKENI. V was pared by 4 bases and J by 3 bases, with 5 bases of the junction left unmatched. CDR3 length: 16 residues. The CDR3 coding sequence is TGTGCCAGCTCACTGGCGACTAGCGGGAACTACAATGAGCAGTTCTTC. Amino acids: CASSLATSGNYNEQFF.

J is TRBJ1-2 and V is TRBV5-1; a weak D match, TRBD1 (5 bases). Trimming stripped 0 bases from V and 6 bases from J, with 9 bases between. This CDR3 has 13 residues. CDR1 and CDR2 from the germline V gene are SGHRS and YFSETQ. DNA of the CDR3: TGCGCCAGCAGCTTGGGTCCAGGGAATGGCTACACCTTC. Translation: CASSLGPGNGYTF.

This clone was detected only a few times. This rearrangement joins TRBV10-3 to TRBJ1-2; tentatively, D is TRBD1 (5 bases). The CDR3 is made up of 12 amino acids. Looked up from germline, CDR1 is ENHRY and CDR2 is SYGVKD. Trimming removed 10 bases at V and 3 bases at J, with 12 bases between. DNA for the CDR3: TGTGCCACGGGGGTATCGGACTATGGCTACACCTTC. It encodes CATGVSDYGYTF.

V is TRBV7-3 and J is TRBJ2-2; maybe TRBD2 (6 bases). Germline V gene data show CDR1 as SGHTA and CDR2 as FQGTGA. The CDR3 is made up of 14 amino acids. V dropped 7 bases and J dropped 3 bases, with 12 bases sitting between them. DNA for the CDR3: TGTGCCAGCAAGTGGAGGGGAGACACCGGGGAGCTGTTTTTT. Its translation is CASKWRGDTGELFF.

This clone was detected only a few times. The V gene is TRBV7-9, the J gene TRBJ1-2, with a tentative D call TRBD1 (5 bases). Per germline, CDR1 SEHNR and CDR2 FQNEAQ (reference sequence). The CDR3 is made up of 14 amino acids. V was cut by 3 bases and J by 8 bases, with 16 bases left in between. For the CDR3, the DNA is TGTGCCAGCAGCTTTCCCGGCGGAGGGGACGGCTACACCTTC. As protein: CASSFPGGGDGYTF.

This chain joins TRBV5-1 and TRBJ2-3; 13 bases map to TRBD2. Germline V CDR1 and CDR2: SGHRS, YFSETQ. The CDR3 has 16 residues. Unmatched junction bases numbered 8, after V lost 5 bases and J lost 5 bases. The CDR3 region has the DNA TGCGCCAGCAGGCGGACTAGCGGGAGTTTTTTAGATACGCAGTATTTT. Its translation is CASRRTSGSFLDTQYF.